These 6 T cell receptor beta chains share one sample of origin, sequenced in a study of shared clonotypes between healthy human individuals. TCRdb's copy holds only in-frame clones and misses some; the assay was immunoSEQ multiplex PCR. The data hold some 450,000 clones, with roughly three quarters observed a single time. Sequenced: PBMCs. The receptor set was obtained from a middle-aged woman in good health. Some clones in this sample may be carry-over from other donors' samples.

The V gene is TRBV6-4, the J gene TRBJ1-5; D unresolved. CDR3 length: 12 amino acids. The germline V gene has CDR1 MRHNA and CDR2 SNTAGT. The V end lost 6 bases, the J end lost 1 base, and 4 bases lay between the germline ends. This CDR3 reads CASRDSNQPQHF. The CDR3 DNA reads as TGTGCCAGCAGGGACAGCAATCAGCCCCAGCATTTT.

J is TRBJ2-5 and V is TRBV25-1; D may be TRBD1 (6 bases). The germline V and J ends were trimmed by 5 bases and 3 bases, with 13 bases remaining between them. There are 14 residues in the CDR3. Germline V gene sequence: CDR1 MGHDK, CDR2 SYGVNS. The CDR3 sequence: CASSKGVWEETQYF. The CDR3 DNA sequence: TGTGCCAGCAGTAAGGGGGTTTGGGAAGAGACCCAGTACTTC.

CDR3 nucleotides: TGCGCCAGCAGCTTGGCAGGGGTAACTAATGAAAAACTGTTTTTT. Residues: CASSLAGVTNEKLFF. The chain combines TRBV5-1 with TRBJ1-4; tentatively, D is TRBD1 (6 bases). The germline gives CDR1 SGHRS, CDR2 YFSETQ. V lost 0 bases, J lost 1 base, and 7 bases lay in between. The CDR3 has 15 amino acids.

This clone was detected only once. The J gene is TRBJ2-7, the V gene TRBV27; D is possibly TRBD1 (6 bases). V lost 6 bases to trimming and J lost 4 bases, with 19 bases between them. The CDR3 totals 15 residues. Germline CDR1 reads MNHEY; CDR2 reads SMNVEV (reference sequence). CDR3 sequence: CASRRDRDNLYEQYF. The DNA of the CDR3 is TGTGCCAGCAGACGAGACCGGGACAATTTGTACGAGCAGTACTTC.

This chain links TRBV7-9 with TRBJ1-2; D is uncertain. Germline V gene sequence: CDR1 SEHNR, CDR2 FQNEAQ (reference sequence). This CDR3 has 16 residues. Trimming took 1 base from V and 1 from J, leaving 13 bases between them. The CDR3: CASSLVRTQSNYGYTF. CDR3 DNA sequence: TGTGCCAGCAGCTTAGTACGAACACAAAGTAACTATGGCTACACCTTC.

Of note for this clone: This likely traces to a read error, being one base from a far larger clone. V usage is TRBV2 and J usage is TRBJ1-5, with D possibly TRBD1 on 6 matching bases. The ends were cut back, 3 bases at V and 6 bases at J, with 15 bases in the middle. The germline V gene encodes CDR1 SNHLY and CDR2 FYNNEI. The CDR3 covers 15 residues. The CDR3, as DNA: TGTGCCAGCAGTGACGCGCGGGGGGCGGGTCAGCCCCAGCATTTT. It specifies CASSDARGAGQPQHF.